This T cell receptor beta chain was documented in a study of T cell responses to AZD1222 COVID-19 vaccine. Generated by immunoSEQ multiplex PCR, the TCRdb table keeps only in-frame clones and is missing some. The sample includes about 120,000 clones, 84% of them seen just once. A note on this clone: What it binds is unknown. The sample contains more than one DNA sequence encoding this CDR3.

The CDR3 loop spans 15 amino acids. J was trimmed by 1 base and V by 6 bases; bases with no gene match: 4. CDR1 is MNHEY, CDR2 SVGAGI, per germline. Notes on the study in general: Baseline seropositivity characterized only a handful of AZD1222 recipients.

The chain has TRBV6-5 and TRBJ1-5, with 9 bases identical to TRBD1. Specimen: peripheral blood, collected 28 days after the second AZD1222 dose. The TCR originated in an adult who received the AZD1222 COVID-19 vaccine. The CDR3 spells CASSRGQGSNQPQHF. The CDR3, as DNA: TGTGCCAGCAGCCGGGGACAGGGAAGCAATCAGCCCCAGCATTTT.